This T cell receptor (beta chain) was obtained from a study of blood T cell repertoires in COVID-19. Background on the study: Material from acute and convalescent COVID-19 was sourced from the United States, Italy and Spain. PBMCs, B-cell-depleted T cells, or T cells were the source of the cDNA or gDNA that made up the material.

This clone occurred once. As handled by the study authors: Reference gene primer amplification gave estimated nucleated cell counts. Sequencing was performed with immunoSEQ multiplex PCR; in TCRdb, only in-frame clones are kept and a portion is missing. V and J calls and clone size are those listed in that table; D and trimming were worked out from the DNA. The table lists about 100,000 clones, approximately 86% of them singletons. Trimming removed 6 bases at V and 3 bases at J, with 18 bases between. Germline loops: CDR1 MNHEY, CDR2 SMNVEV (reference sequence). The CDR3 contains 15 residues. This chain connects TRBV27 to TRBJ2-7, with D possibly being TRBD2 (6 bases). The clonotype comes from a human donor in a cohort sampled during active COVID-19. The sequenced sample was peripheral blood. The CDR3 is CASRWTTRTIYEQYF. CDR3 sequence (DNA): TGTGCCAGCAGGTGGACTACCAGAACTATCTACGAGCAGTACTTC.